In this sample, the clone carrying this T cell receptor beta chain turned up once. Its matching antigen is unknown. The data were produced by immunoSEQ multiplex PCR, yet TCRdb's version contains in-frame clones alone and is incomplete. This sample has around 110,000 clones; approximately 90% occur once, and the top ten carry about 0.18%. The CDR3 totals 18 residues. This entry is derived from a study of graft-versus-host responses after intestinal transplantation. Findings of the study overall: Early post-transplant declines in HvG were associated with peak levels of circulating GvH clones.

The receptor comes from a human donor who received an intestinal transplant. Specimen: unstimulated CD4+ T cells sorted from spleen or lymph node cells, collected before intestinal transplant. The chain couples TRBV21-1 to TRBJ1-2; the DNA was not used to check the table's D call, TRBD1. TRBV21-1 is an annotated pseudogene. CDR3: CASSKTTGTGGAGYGYTF. The CDR3, as DNA: TGTGCCAGCAGCAAAACGACCGGGACAGGGGGCGCGGGCTATGGCTACACCTTC.